This is a list of T cell receptor beta chains from one sample in a study of early T cells in non-severe SARS-CoV-2 infection. MiXCR, applied by TCRdb to the 5' RACE reads, yields one record per CDR3 protein. The sample includes tens of thousands of distinct CDR3 sequences, 4.5% to 6% seen only once; the top ten take 21%. The sequencing sample was made of whole blood. The receptor set was obtained from an adult who was a healthcare worker with PCR-confirmed SARS-CoV-2 infection or an uninfected control (not recorded which). CDR3s include the opening cysteine and the closing phenylalanine or tryptophan. Fields, in order: CDR3 DNA, CDR3 protein, V gene, clone size, J gene, CDR3 length, D gene. The D gene is left open where the match is weak. Only part of the rows carry a size: once, few, many, or a class if the clone is expanded.

TGTGCCAGCTCAGGGACAGGGTTAAATGAGCAGTTCTTC	CASSGTGLNEQFF	TRBV18	few	TRBJ2-1	13	TRBD1
TGTGCCAGCAGCGTGCGGGGAAACGGGCCCAATGAGCAGTTCTTC	CASSVRGNGPNEQFF	TRBV9	many	TRBJ2-1	15	.
TGTGCCAGCAGCTTAGCGCGGCAGGGCCACCTCTACGAGCAGTACTTC	CASSLARQGHLYEQYF	TRBV7-9	.	TRBJ2-7	16	.
TGTGCCGTCACGAGCACAGATACGCAGTATTTT	CAVTSTDTQYF	TRBV6-6	.	TRBJ2-3	11	.
TGTGCCAGCAGCATCCCTGGTGGAAACACCATATATTTT	CASSIPGGNTIYF	TRBV5-6	few	TRBJ1-3	13	.
TGCGCCAGCAGCTTGGTCGCAGGGCAAGGCTACACCTTC	CASSLVAGQGYTF	TRBV5-1	few	TRBJ1-2	13	.
TGTGCCAGCAGTACTCGAGCGACAGGGGGCAGGAATTCACCCCTCCACTTT	CASSTRATGGRNSPLHF	TRBV6-1	many	TRBJ1-6	17	TRBD1
TGTGCCAGCAGCTCCAGGGGACTAGGTAGCTACAATGAGCAGTTCTTC	CASSSRGLGSYNEQFF	TRBV11-3	many	TRBJ2-1	16	TRBD2
TGTGCCAGCAGCCCCAGGACAGGGGATAATTCACCCCTCCACTTT	CASSPRTGDNSPLHF	TRBV11-3	.	TRBJ1-6	15	TRBD1
TGTGCCAGCAGCCACAGCTCTGGGGCCAACGTCCTGACTTTC	CASSHSSGANVLTF	TRBV14	many	TRBJ2-6	14	.
TGTGCCAGCAGCACAAACACCGGGGAGCTGTTTTTT	CASSTNTGELFF	TRBV7-3	many	TRBJ2-2	12	.
TGTGCCAGCGGACGGCAGCTGTTTTTT	CASGRQLFF	TRBV6-1	few	TRBJ2-2	9	.
TGCGCCAGCAGCTTGCGAGATCAAGAGACCCAGTACTTC	CASSLRDQETQYF	TRBV5-1	few	TRBJ2-5	13	.
TGTGCCAGCAGCCAAGTTGGGAGGCGGGAGCAGACCTACAATGAGCAGTTCTTC	CASSQVGRREQTYNEQFF	TRBV14	.	TRBJ2-1	18	TRBD2
TGTGCCAGCAGCGTAGGCTCTGGGACGGCGGGGGAAAAACTGTTTTTT	CASSVGSGTAGEKLFF	TRBV9	few	TRBJ1-4	16	.
TGTGCCAGCAGCTTAGTGTACGGGGCCGGGGAGCTGTTTTTT	CASSLVYGAGELFF	TRBV11-3	many	TRBJ2-2	14	.
TGTGCCAGCACCCTCGGAGAGGGATACAATCAGCCCCAGCATTTT	CASTLGEGYNQPQHF	TRBV12-3/TRBV12-4	many	TRBJ1-5	15	.
TGTGCCAGCAGTGTCTCCTACGAGCAGTACTTC	CASSVSYEQYF	TRBV6-2/TRBV6-3	few	TRBJ2-7	11	.
TGCAGCGTTGACGAGCGGGATAGCGTCGATGAGCAGTTCTTC	CSVDERDSVDEQFF	TRBV29-1	.	TRBJ2-1	14	TRBD2
TGTGCCAGCACCACCCCGGGAGTAGGAGGTGAAAAACTGTTTTTT	CASTTPGVGGEKLFF	TRBV6-1	many	TRBJ1-4	15	.
TGCAGTGCTAGAGACCCCAGTGGGGTGAACACTGAAGCTTTCTTT	CSARDPSGVNTEAFF	TRBV20-1	many	TRBJ1-1	15	.
TGTGCCAGCAGCGTAGAAGGGGACACTGAAGCTTTCTTT	CASSVEGDTEAFF	TRBV9	many	TRBJ1-1	13	.
TGCAGCGTTCAAGGAGGCGGGCACCAGTACTTC	CSVQGGGHQYF	TRBV29-1	many	TRBJ2-4	11	.
TGTGCCAGCAGCCCAGAGGGGTGGCAGAAAGCTTTCTTT	CASSPEGWQKAFF	TRBV7-2	few	TRBJ1-1	13	.
TGTGCCAGCAGTCCCGGGGCCGACTCTTATGGCTACACCTTC	CASSPGADSYGYTF	TRBV6-1	.	TRBJ1-2	14	.
TGTGCCAGCAAGGGCAGGCTCGGCACTGAAGCTTTCTTT	CASKGRLGTEAFF	TRBV27	many	TRBJ1-1	13	.
TGTGCCAGCAGTTCAGGGTACTACGAGCAGTACTTC	CASSSGYYEQYF	TRBV6-6	.	TRBJ2-7	12	.
TGTGCCAGTAGTGCCCTGGGGGGGACAGGGGACGAGCAGTACTTC	CASSALGGTGDEQYF	TRBV19	many	TRBJ2-7	15	TRBD1
TGTGCCAGCAGTTTAGGGGTCGGGAGGGGGATCTACAATGAGCAGTTCTTC	CASSLGVGRGIYNEQFF	TRBV27	.	TRBJ2-1	17	TRBD2
TGTGCCAGCAGCTTGGGTCTAGCGCCGTACCAAGAGACCCAGTACTTC	CASSLGLAPYQETQYF	TRBV11-2	few	TRBJ2-5	16	.
TGTGCCAGCAGCTCCCGACAGCAAACCGGCACAGATACGCAGTATTTT	CASSSRQQTGTDTQYF	TRBV28	many	TRBJ2-3	16	.
TGTGCCAGCTCACAAGACCGAAATCAGCCCCAGCATTTT	CASSQDRNQPQHF	TRBV18	many	TRBJ1-5	13	.
TGCGCCAGCAGCTGGCAGGAGGGCAACTCCTACAATGAGCAGTTCTTC	CASSWQEGNSYNEQFF	TRBV4-1	.	TRBJ2-1	16	.
TGTGCCAGCAGCGTTGGGACAGGGGTTACCTACGAGCAGTACTTC	CASSVGTGVTYEQYF	TRBV11-2	.	TRBJ2-7	15	TRBD1
TGTGCCAGCAGCTTGATGGGAGAGAAGCAAGAGACCCAGTACTTC	CASSLMGEKQETQYF	TRBV7-9	.	TRBJ2-5	15	.
TGTGCCAGCAGCCAAGACCTTGGTACGGCGAACACTGAAGCTTTCTTT	CASSQDLGTANTEAFF	TRBV14	few	TRBJ1-1	16	.
TGTGCCAGCAGCTTAGGGGGGATCAGTTTAATGAACACTGAAGCTTTCTTT	CASSLGGISLMNTEAFF	TRBV7-2	many	TRBJ1-1	17	.
TGTGCCAGCAGCCCCCAAGGCGGACTAGCGACTGATACGCAGTATTTT	CASSPQGGLATDTQYF	TRBV7-9	.	TRBJ2-3	16	TRBD2
TGTGCCAGCAGTCGGGGGATGAACACTGAAGCTTTCTTT	CASSRGMNTEAFF	TRBV6-2/TRBV6-3	.	TRBJ1-1	13	.
TGTGCCAGCAGCTTAGAAGGGGGCGGCGGCTACACCTTC	CASSLEGGGGYTF	TRBV7-2	.	TRBJ1-2	13	TRBD1
TGTGCCAGCAGTTACTCGACGACCCTGAGCTCCTACGAGCAGTACTTC	CASSYSTTLSSYEQYF	TRBV6-6	few	TRBJ2-7	16	.
TGTGCCTGGAGTCTGGCAGGGGCCTACGAGCAGTACTTC	CAWSLAGAYEQYF	TRBV30	.	TRBJ2-7	13	.
TGTGCCAGCACCTTAGCGGGAGTTGGGAATGAGCAGTTCTTC	CASTLAGVGNEQFF	TRBV2	many	TRBJ2-1	14	TRBD2
TGTGCCAGCAGTGATGGTACCTCCTCTTACAATGAGCAGTTCTTC	CASSDGTSSYNEQFF	TRBV6-1	many	TRBJ2-1	15	.
TGTGCCAGCAGCCAGGAGTTCCCCTACGAGCAGTACTTC	CASSQEFPYEQYF	TRBV3-1	few	TRBJ2-7	13	.
TGTGCCAGCAGTGCAGGGACTGAAGCTTTCTTT	CASSAGTEAFF	TRBV6-1	many	TRBJ1-1	11	.
TGTGCCAGTAGTATCCTCCCCCCAGCGGACACCACAGATACGCAGTATTTT	CASSILPPADTTDTQYF	TRBV19	few	TRBJ2-3	17	.
TGTGCCAGCAGTGTCATCGTTGGGAGTCAGCCCCAGCATTTT	CASSVIVGSQPQHF	TRBV6-1	.	TRBJ1-5	14	.
TGTGCCAGCAGCTCTACTTTGGAGACCCAGTACTTC	CASSSTLETQYF	TRBV7-2	many	TRBJ2-5	12	.
TGCGCCAGCAGTGAGAGTTCTAGCACAGATACGCAGTATTTT	CASSESSSTDTQYF	TRBV10-1	.	TRBJ2-3	14	.
TGTGCCAGCAGCCTAGGGACAGATCCAGGCACCGGGGAGCTGTTTTTT	CASSLGTDPGTGELFF	TRBV11-2	many	TRBJ2-2	16	TRBD1
TGTGCCAGCAGTCCCGGGACTACGGTTCTAGCCAAAAACATTCAGTACTTC	CASSPGTTVLAKNIQYF	TRBV28	few	TRBJ2-4	17	TRBD2
TGTGCCTCCCAGGGGAACACTGAAGCTTTCTTT	CASQGNTEAFF	TRBV6-2/TRBV6-3	.	TRBJ1-1	11	.
TGTGCCAGCAGCTCGACTAGCGGGGAGCAGTACTTC	CASSSTSGEQYF	TRBV7-6	many	TRBJ2-7	12	TRBD2
TGTGCCAGCAGCTGGTTAGCGGGAAACACAGATACGCAGTATTTT	CASSWLAGNTDTQYF	TRBV7-3	many	TRBJ2-3	15	TRBD2
TGTGCCAGTACCCCCCTCGTAGGCCCGAAAGAAGGCTACACCTTC	CASTPLVGPKEGYTF	TRBV19	.	TRBJ1-2	15	.
TGTGCCAGCAGCTTAGTTGGTAGGGGGACTGAAGCTTTCTTT	CASSLVGRGTEAFF	TRBV7-2	many	TRBJ1-1	14	.
TGTGCCAGCAGCTTAGACGGGGACGAGCAGTTCTTC	CASSLDGDEQFF	TRBV11-3	many	TRBJ2-1	12	.
TGCAGTGCTAGAGTGGCGCTAGCCTACAATGAGCAGTTCTTC	CSARVALAYNEQFF	TRBV20-1	.	TRBJ2-1	14	.